Below, 17 T cell receptor beta chains from the same sample are listed, as sequenced in a study of cytomegalovirus exposure and HLA in healthy donors. The PCR was carried out with 60 Vbeta primers and 13 Jbeta primers. Clones were sequenced by immunoSEQ multiplex PCR, and TCRdb holds only the in-frame ones, with some missing. Among about 180,000 clones listed, 80% were seen once. What was sequenced was PBMCs. The origin of the receptors is a woman aged 45-60 years in good health and CMV-seropositive.

This clone has a single count. The chain links TRBV7-3 to TRBJ2-1, with 10 bases that match TRBD2. From germline, CDR1 is SGHTA and CDR2 FQGTGA. The CDR3 is 14 amino acids. V lost 5 bases, J lost 7 bases, and 5 bases stayed unmatched. The DNA of the CDR3 is TGTGCCAGCAGCCCCCAAGCGGGAGGGAATGAGCAGTTCTTC. As protein: CASSPQAGGNEQFF.

The chain uses TRBV28 and TRBJ2-7; no definite D call. The CDR3 is made up of 12 amino acids. The germline V gene encodes CDR1 MDHEN and CDR2 SYDVKM. V shed 3 bases and J shed 2 bases, with 5 bases lying between them. The CDR3 region is CASSLLPYEQYF. For the CDR3, the DNA is TGTGCCAGCAGTTTGCTACCCTACGAGCAGTACTTC. The full variable domain, completed using reference TRBV28 and TRBJ2-7, is DVKVTQSSRYLVKRTGEKVFLECVQDMDHENMFWYRQDPGLGLRLIYFSYDVKMKEKGDIPEGYSVSREKKERFSLILESASTNQTSMYLCASSLLPYEQYFGPGTRLTVT.

V gene TRBV29-1 combines with J gene TRBJ1-2; no firm D call. The CDR3 extends over 13 amino acids. Looked up from germline, CDR1 is SQVTM and CDR2 is ANQGSEA. V lost 6 bases and J 2 bases, leaving 13 bases between the germline ends. The CDR3: CSVAPGSNYGYTF. CDR3 bases: TGCAGCGTCGCACCAGGATCCAACTATGGCTACACCTTC.

The chain recombines TRBV27 with TRBJ2-7, with D possibly TRBD2 on 6 matching bases. There are 17 residues in the CDR3. With 5 bases removed from V and 0 bases from J, the gap between germline ends came to 20 bases. In germline, CDR1 is MNHEY, CDR2 SMNVEV (reference sequence). CDR3 bases: TGTGCCAGCAGTCCCAGAGAGGGGACCGGGAGCTCCTACGAGCAGTACTTC. It specifies CASSPREGTGSSYEQYF.

The J gene is TRBJ1-1, the V gene TRBV9; 7 bases map to TRBD1. V trimming: 3 bases; J trimming: 3 bases; junction bases outside the gene matches: 5. The germline gives CDR1 SGDLS, CDR2 YYNGEE. This CDR3 has 14 amino acids. CDR3 sequence (DNA): TGTGCCAGCAGCGGGACAGGATCGGACACTGAAGCTTTCTTT. Translated: CASSGTGSDTEAFF. The full variable domain, completed using reference TRBV9 and TRBJ1-1, is DSGVTQTPKHLITATGQRVTLRCSPRSGDLSVYWYQQSLDQGLQFLIQYYNGEERAKGNILERFSAQQFPDLHSELNLSSLELGDSALYFCASSGTGSDTEAFFGQGTRLTVV.

The chain has TRBV11-2 and TRBJ2-5; maybe TRBD2 (5 bases). Germline V lookup: CDR1 SGHAT, CDR2 FQNNGV. Trimming left V 1 base short and J 11 bases short, with 14 bases between. The CDR3 is 13 residues long. In nucleotides, the CDR3 is TGTGCCAGCAGCTTAGGTCCCGCGAGGGAGCAGTACTTC. Protein product: CASSLGPAREQYF.

The chain combines TRBV7-2 with TRBJ2-2, with TRBD2 identical over 12 bases. The CDR3 extends over 18 amino acids. V dropped 5 bases and J dropped 7; count of bases not matched to a gene: 14. The germline V gene has CDR1 SGHTA and CDR2 FQGNSA. Written as DNA, the CDR3 is TGTGCCAGCAGCCCCCGGACTAGCGGGACCCTAAGCGGCGGGGAGCTGTTTTTT. Residues: CASSPRTSGTLSGGELFF. Using reference TRBV7-2 and TRBJ2-2 for the parts outside the CDR3, the full variable domain is GAGVSQSPSNKVTEKGKDVELRCDPISGHTALYWYRQSLGQGLEFLIYFQGNSAPDKSGLPSDRFSAERTGGSVSTLTIQRTQQEDSAVYLCASSPRTSGTLSGGELFFGEGSRLTVL.

The rearrangement uses TRBV18 and TRBJ1-1, with TRBD1 identical over 7 bases. This CDR3 is built from 15 residues. The germline V gene has CDR1 KGHSH and CDR2 LQKENI. The ends lost 2 bases at V and 3 bases at J; junction bases unmatched: 6. CDR3 region: CASSPWTGQYTEAFF. CDR3 bases: TGTGCCAGCTCACCATGGACAGGACAGTACACTGAAGCTTTCTTT.

The chain joins TRBV4-1 to TRBJ2-5; TRBD1 agrees at 9 bases. The germline gives CDR1 MGHRA, CDR2 YSYEKL. The CDR3 is 16 residues long. The ends lost 3 bases at V and 3 bases at J; junction bases unmatched: 8. This CDR3 reads CASSQIRGTGKETQYF. CDR3 DNA: TGCGCCAGCAGCCAGATAAGAGGGACAGGGAAAGAGACCCAGTACTTC.

The chain combines TRBV30 with TRBJ2-7; D gene uncertain. CDR3 length equals 14 residues. The ends were cut back, 1 base at V and 6 bases at J, with 16 bases in the middle. Germline CDR1 GTSNPN, CDR2 SVGIG (reference sequence). CDR3 protein: CAWSGRLADGEQYF. Written as DNA, the CDR3 is TGTGCCTGGAGTGGTCGACTGGCAGATGGCGAGCAGTACTTC.

The chain recombines TRBV28 with TRBJ1-2; TRBD1 might be the D (5 bases). V gave up 11 bases and J gave up 8 bases, with 24 bases separating them. The CDR3 has 14 amino acids. Germline CDR1 and CDR2: MDHEN and SYDVKM. The CDR3 nucleotides are TGTGCCCCCCCACGCCGGGGGGTCGCCGGGGGCTACACCTTC. Translating gives CAPPRRGVAGGYTF.

This clone was detected a few times. The chain joins TRBV7-2 to TRBJ2-7; TRBD2 matches 8 bases. After removal of 2 bases from V and 6 bases from J, the junction contained 12 bases not matched to a gene. The CDR3 length is 16 residues. CDR1 is SGHTA and CDR2 is FQGNSA in the germline V gene. The CDR3 bases are TGTGCCAGCAGCTTACAGCGGGGGCCCCCTTCGGGCGAGCAGTACTTC. It translates to CASSLQRGPPSGEQYF.

The chain recombines TRBV4-3 with TRBJ2-2, with D perhaps matching TRBD2 (6 bases). Germline assignment: CDR1 LGHNA and CDR2 YSLEER. This CDR3 is 16 amino acids long. V was shortened by 0 bases and J by 7 bases, with 15 bases between the two germline ends. Written as DNA, the CDR3 is TGCGCCAGCAGCCAAGATAAATTACTAGCCTTCGGGGAGCTGTTTTTT. Translation gives CASSQDKLLAFGELFF.

This clone appeared a single time. The rearrangement uses TRBV5-4 and TRBJ2-3; TRBD2 is a possible D gene (6 bases). V was clipped by 2 bases and J by 6 bases, with 13 bases between them. The CDR3 has 14 amino acids. Germline V gene data show CDR1 as SGHNT and CDR2 as YYREEE (reference sequence). The CDR3 sequence is CASSFDGREDTQYF. Here the CDR3 DNA reads TGTGCCAGCAGCTTCGACGGGAGAGAGGATACGCAGTATTTT.

The chain couples TRBV6-1 to TRBJ2-7; 10 bases are shared with TRBD2. The germline V gene encodes CDR1 MNHNS and CDR2 SASEGT. J lost 3 bases, V lost 7 bases, and 9 bases had no gene match. The CDR3 is 15 residues long. The DNA of the CDR3 is TGTGCCAGCACGTTAGGACTAGCGGTAGTCTACGAGCAGTACTTC. This sequence encodes CASTLGLAVVYEQYF.

The V gene is TRBV9, the J gene TRBJ1-1, with unresolved D. CDR1 and CDR2 (germline): SGDLS, YYNGEE. This CDR3 region has 15 residues. Trimming took 5 bases from V and 4 from J, leaving 18 bases between them. The CDR3 DNA is TGTGCCAGCAGTCCCCTTACGCGACTTATCACTGAAGCTTTCTTT. The encoded protein is CASSPLTRLITEAFF.

V is TRBV12-2 and J is TRBJ1-1; the D call TRBD1 from the table was never checked on the DNA. TRBV12-2 constitutes a pseudogene. The CDR3 has 19 amino acids. This chain's CDR3 is CASRCHRDRGLELNTEAFF. CDR3 nucleotide sequence: TGTGCAAGTCGCTGCCACCGGGACAGGGGACTGGAGTTGAACACTGAAGCTTTCTTT.